A selection of T cell receptor beta chains follows, all from one sample in a study of CD8 T cells in Susac syndrome. Using its own MiXCR run on the immunoSEQ multiplex PCR reads, TCRdb lists one record per CDR3 protein. The data hold a few hundred thousand distinct CDR3 sequences, with about 93% observed a single time. Sequencing used CD4+ T cells from PBMCs. The receptors stem from a human donor with multiple sclerosis. Both conserved end residues are part of each CDR3. D genes are given only for firm matches. Clone size is given for some rows only: seen once, a few or many times, or a class if the clone is expanded.

>TRBV18|-|TRBJ1-2|TRBD1
TGTGCCAGCTCACCGTGGGACAGGATAGGCTACACCTTC
CASSPWDRIGYTF
>TRBV30|-|TRBJ2-7|-
TGTGCCTGGAGCCGGGACACTCACTCCTACGAGCAGTACTTC
CAWSRDTHSYEQYF
>TRBV28|-|TRBJ2-2|-
TGTGCCAGCAGTGAGACAGGACTCTCCGGGGAGCTGTTTTTT
CASSETGLSGELFF
>TRBV5-5|once|TRBJ2-6|-
TGTGCCAGCCAGACCCCTGGGGCCAACGTCCTGACTTTC
CASQTPGANVLTF
>TRBV7-6|-|TRBJ2-5|-
TGTGCCAGCAGCCCAAACGGGGTTTCGGAGACCCAGTACTTC
CASSPNGVSETQYF
>TRBV28|-|TRBJ1-1|-
TGTGCCAGCAGTTCCTACAGGCCCGACACTGAAGCTTTCTTT
CASSSYRPDTEAFF
>TRBV12-3/TRBV12-4|-|TRBJ1-2|TRBD1
TGTGCCAGCAGAGGACAGGGCTATGGCTACACCTTC
CASRGQGYGYTF
>TRBV11-3|-|TRBJ2-1|-
TGTGCCAGCAGCTCCGCGACATTGGCTGACAATGAGCAGTTCTTC
CASSSATLADNEQFF
>TRBV14|-|TRBJ1-6|-
TGTGCCAGCAGCCAAGCCCCAGGAGGTTCACCCCTCCACTTT
CASSQAPGGSPLHF
>TRBV12-5|once|TRBJ1-4|TRBD1
TGTGCTAGTGGTAAGGGACAGGGGGATGAAAAACTGTTTTTT
CASGKGQGDEKLFF
>TRBV5-1|once|TRBJ2-2|-
TGCGCCAGCAGCTTGGTTCTGATTGGCACCGGGGAGCTGTTTTTT
CASSLVLIGTGELFF
>TRBV20-1|once|TRBJ1-2|-
TGCAGTGCTCGCAGGGAGGCTGGCTACACCTTC
CSARREAGYTF
>TRBV9|-|TRBJ1-4|-
TGTGCCAGCAGCGCTGAAGATTACGCCTCTTATGCAACTAATGAAAAACTGTTTTTT
CASSAEDYASYATNEKLFF
>TRBV11-1|-|TRBJ2-4|TRBD1
TGTGCCAGCAGCTGGGACAGGGCGGACATTCAGTACTTC
CASSWDRADIQYF
>TRBV20-1|-|TRBJ1-1|TRBD1
TGCAGTGCCAAGACAGGGAAACGAACTGAAGCTTTCTTT
CSAKTGKRTEAFF
>TRBV28|-|TRBJ2-7|-
TGTGCCAGCAGTTTAGTTTCGGGACCCGAGCAGTACTTC
CASSLVSGPEQYF
>TRBV5-4|-|TRBJ2-5|-
TGTGCCAGCAGCTTGGTTAGTCGGACAGAGACCCAGTACTTC
CASSLVSRTETQYF
>TRBV28|-|TRBJ2-3|-
TGTGCCAGCAGTTCCGCTAGCACAGATACGCAGTATTTT
CASSSASTDTQYF
>TRBV7-9|-|TRBJ1-1|-
TGTGCCAGCAGCTTGACATGGAACACTGAAGCTTTCTTT
CASSLTWNTEAFF
>TRBV7-3|-|TRBJ2-2|-
TGTGCCAGCAGCCGATCCGTCGACAGAAGCACCGGGGAGCTGTTTTTT
CASSRSVDRSTGELFF
>TRBV12-3/TRBV12-4|-|TRBJ1-1|-
TGTGCCAGCAGTTTAGCCCTCCCCCAGACCATAAACACTGAAGCTTTCTTT
CASSLALPQTINTEAFF
>TRBV15|-|TRBJ2-7|-
TGTGCCACCAGCCTCGGGCCCCTCGGCTACTACGAGCAGTACTTC
CATSLGPLGYYEQYF
>TRBV5-4|-|TRBJ2-5|TRBD1
TGTGCCAGCAGTCTCCCGGGACAGGGGATCCAAGAGACCCAGTACTTC
CASSLPGQGIQETQYF
>TRBV13|-|TRBJ2-4|TRBD2
TGTGCCAGCAGGAATAGCGGGAGGGCCGGGGCCAAAAACATTCAGTACTTC
CASRNSGRAGAKNIQYF
>TRBV30|once|TRBJ2-2|-
TGTGCCTGGAGTTGGACCGTTTTCGGGGAGCTGTTTTTT
CAWSWTVFGELFF
>TRBV5-6|-|TRBJ1-6|-
TGTGCCAGCAGCCCAGGGGAATCACCCCTCCACTTT
CASSPGESPLHF
>TRBV30|-|TRBJ1-3|-
TGTGCCTGGAGTACGGGAAGTGTAAACACCATATATTTT
CAWSTGSVNTIYF
>TRBV20-1|-|TRBJ2-3|-
TGCAGTGCTATGAATGGACCCACAGATACGCAGTATTTT
CSAMNGPTDTQYF
>TRBV20-1|once|TRBJ1-5|-
TGCAGTGCTAGAGATTTGGGGCGCCGTAGCAATCAGCCCCAGCATTTT
CSARDLGRRSNQPQHF
>TRBV9|-|TRBJ1-2|-
TGTGCCAGCAGCGTCGGACAGATTAACTATGGCTACACCTTC
CASSVGQINYGYTF
>TRBV7-9|few|TRBJ1-5|TRBD1
TGTGCCAGCAGCATGACAGGGAATCAGCCCCAGCATTTT
CASSMTGNQPQHF
>TRBV24-1|-|TRBJ2-2|-
TGTGCCACCAGTGAGGTACAAGCTCCCGGGGAGCTGTTTTTT
CATSEVQAPGELFF
>TRBV3-1|-|TRBJ2-2|TRBD2
TGTGCCAGCAGCCAAGGAGGCGGGAGGGCCGTAGGGACCGGGGAGCTGTTTTTT
CASSQGGGRAVGTGELFF
>TRBV19|-|TRBJ2-4|-
TGTGCCAGTAGTGCTACAGGGAGCCAAAACATTCAGTACTTC
CASSATGSQNIQYF
>TRBV14|-|TRBJ1-2|-
TGTGCCAGCAGCCGCGTATTCAACAGGGAGGGCACCTATGGCTACACCTTC
CASSRVFNREGTYGYTF
>TRBV7-8|-|TRBJ1-4|TRBD1
TGTGCCAGCAGCGGGGACAGGGGAGATGAAAAACTGTTTTTT
CASSGDRGDEKLFF
>TRBV12-3/TRBV12-4|-|TRBJ1-6|-
TGTGCCAGCACTCTACGGGGGGTCTCGAATTCACCCCTCCACTTT
CASTLRGVSNSPLHF
>TRBV3-1|-|TRBJ2-1|TRBD2
TGTGCCAGCAGCCAAGAGCAAGCGGGAGCTGATGAGCAGTTCTTC
CASSQEQAGADEQFF
>TRBV6-1|-|TRBJ2-1|TRBD2
TGTGCCAGCAGCCTCCATCTAGCGGGGGGGCCAGGTAACAATGAGCAGTTCTTC
CASSLHLAGGPGNNEQFF
>TRBV29-1|-|TRBJ2-1|-
TGCAGCGCCCGAGAGGGTGGTGAGCAGTTCTTC
CSAREGGEQFF
>TRBV7-2|-|TRBJ2-7|TRBD2
TGTGCCAGCAGCTTAGGTCAGCGGGGAGTTGATTATACCTACGAGCAGTACTTC
CASSLGQRGVDYTYEQYF
>TRBV6-2/TRBV6-3|-|TRBJ1-2|TRBD1
TGTGCCAGCAGTGAGACAGGGAAGTATGGCTACACCTTC
CASSETGKYGYTF
>TRBV12-3/TRBV12-4|once|TRBJ2-3|-
TGTGCCAGCAGTTTAGGGCGAGGACAGTATTTT
CASSLGRGQYF
>TRBV7-2|-|TRBJ2-3|-
TGTGCCAGCACCAGACAGGCAACAGATACGCAGTATTTT
CASTRQATDTQYF
>TRBV6-1|-|TRBJ2-2|TRBD2
TGTGCCAGCAGTGGGACTAGCGGGGGAGTAAACACCGGGGAGCTGTTTTTT
CASSGTSGGVNTGELFF
>TRBV5-1|-|TRBJ2-5|-
TGCGCCAGCAGCTTGTACGGGGACCCCGGCCAAGAGACCCAGTACTTC
CASSLYGDPGQETQYF
>TRBV12-3/TRBV12-4|-|TRBJ2-1|-
TGTGCCAGCAGTTTTGCCCGTCCCACGTACAATGAGCAGTTCTTC
CASSFARPTYNEQFF
>TRBV3-1|-|TRBJ2-7|-
TGTGCCAGCAGCCTCCCGGGGGGCTGGGAGCAGTACTTC
CASSLPGGWEQYF
>TRBV19|-|TRBJ2-1|TRBD2
TGTGCCAGTAGTACAAAGGGACTAGTGTTCGATGAGCAGTTCTTC
CASSTKGLVFDEQFF
>TRBV24-1|once|TRBJ2-5|-
TGTGCCACCAGTGATTCCGGCCGGTCGGGGGAGGAGACCCAGTACTTC
CATSDSGRSGEETQYF
>TRBV15|once|TRBJ1-2|-
TGTGCCACCAGCAGAGATGAGGGGGGACGCTACACCTTC
CATSRDEGGRYTF
>TRBV28|few|TRBJ2-7|TRBD1
TGTGCCAGCAGTTTCCTGACAGGGGGCTTTTACGAGCAGTACTTC
CASSFLTGGFYEQYF
>TRBV20-1|-|TRBJ2-5|-
TGCAGTGCCAGAAAAGGGACGGCAGAGACCCAGTACTTC
CSARKGTAETQYF
>TRBV28|-|TRBJ2-5|-
TGTGCCAGCAGTTCCCGACTCCCAGAGACCCAGTACTTC
CASSSRLPETQYF